These 14 T cell receptor beta chains came from one sample sequenced in a study of cytomegalovirus exposure and HLA in healthy donors. The table came from immunoSEQ multiplex PCR; TCRdb's copy has only in-frame clones and leaves some out. The sample has fewer than 120,000 clones; approximately 90% are singletons. The sequenced sample was PBMCs. Receptors were obtained from a woman younger than 35 in good health and CMV-seronegative.

The rearrangement links TRBV11-3 to TRBJ2-7, with no clear D. This CDR3 is 13 amino acids long. Germline V CDR1 and CDR2: SGHNT, YENEEA. The V end lost 1 base, the J end lost 7 bases, and 11 bases lay between the germline ends. The CDR3 nucleotides read TGTGCCAGCAGCTTAGGACCCTCTAGAGAGCAGTACTTC. Translated: CASSLGPSREQYF.

The table lists this clone with a few counts. The chain carries TRBV11-2 and TRBJ1-2, with 9 nucleotides matching TRBD1. The CDR3 length is 17 residues. Germline V lookup: CDR1 SGHAT, CDR2 FQNNGV. V gave up 5 bases and J gave up 8 bases; unmatched junction bases: 18. In nucleotides, the CDR3 is TGTGCCAGCAGCCCAATAGGACGGGGACAGGGTTTACGGGGCTACACCTTC. This codes for CASSPIGRGQGLRGYTF.

The chain has TRBV4-1 and TRBJ2-1; D is possibly TRBD2 (5 bases). The CDR3 runs to 17 residues. Trimming stripped 2 bases from V and 6 bases from J, with 20 bases between. Germline V gene lookup returns CDR1 MGHRA and CDR2 YSYEKL. The CDR3 DNA follows: TGCGCCAGCAGCCAAAGTCCCTCCCCGCTAGCTTCCAATGAGCAGTTCTTC. It is translated as CASSQSPSPLASNEQFF.

J is TRBJ2-5 and V is TRBV4-3; TRBD1 might be the D (6 bases). Looked up from germline, CDR1 is LGHNA and CDR2 is YSLEER. V lost 4 bases and J 2 bases, leaving 17 bases between the germline ends. The CDR3 is 16 amino acids. The CDR3 coding sequence is TGCGCCAGCAGCCGAGTTTGGCAGGGGAAGCAAGAGACCCAGTACTTC. It is translated as CASSRVWQGKQETQYF.

V is TRBV28 and J is TRBJ2-7; perhaps TRBD1 as D (6 bases). Trimming took 6 bases from V and 5 from J, leaving 17 bases between them. Germline V gives CDR1 MDHEN, CDR2 SYDVKM. The CDR3 contains 14 residues. The CDR3 loop is CASRTPGAGDEQYF. CDR3 coding DNA: TGTGCCAGCAGGACCCCAGGGGCAGGGGACGAGCAGTACTTC.

This rearrangement joins TRBV7-2 to TRBJ1-1; no reliable D call. Germline V gene data show CDR1 as SGHTA and CDR2 as FQGNSA. Trimming removed 4 bases at V and 8 bases at J, with 14 bases between. This CDR3 region has 13 residues. The CDR3 DNA reads as TGTGCCAGCAGCTCCTCCGGTCGGAGGGAAGCTTTCTTT. Amino acid sequence: CASSSSGRREAFF.

The V gene is TRBV6-1, the J gene TRBJ2-7; TRBD2 might be the D (7 bases). Trimming took 4 bases from V and 1 from J, leaving 20 bases between them. The CDR3 runs 17 residues. Germline V gene lookup returns CDR1 MNHNS and CDR2 SASEGT. The CDR3 coding sequence is TGTGCCAGCAGTGCCTTTCTAGGGGGGGCCGGGTCCTACGAGCAGTACTTC. Translated: CASSAFLGGAGSYEQYF.

The chain employs TRBV30 and TRBJ1-1; no clear D gene. The CDR3 extends over 15 amino acids. The germline gives CDR1 GTSNPN, CDR2 SVGIG (reference sequence). Trimming shortened V by 4 bases and J by 1 base, and 16 bases separated the two germline ends. The CDR3 reads CAWKSKGASNTEAFF. Here the CDR3 DNA reads TGTGCCTGGAAGAGTAAGGGAGCCTCGAACACTGAAGCTTTCTTT. Using reference TRBV30 and TRBJ1-1 for the parts outside the CDR3, the full variable domain is SQTIHQWPATLVQPVGSPLSLECTVEGTSNPNLYWYRQAAGRGLQLLFYSVGIGQISSEVPQNLSASRPQDRQFILSSKKLLLSDSGFYLCAWKSKGASNTEAFFGQGTRLTVV.

The chain combines TRBV15 with TRBJ2-7; TRBD1 is a possible D gene (7 bases). CDR1 is LNHNV and CDR2 is YYDKDF in the germline V gene (reference sequence). The CDR3 loop spans 14 amino acids. Trimming took 0 bases from V and 6 from J, leaving 12 bases between them. The DNA of the CDR3 is TGTGCCACCAGCAGAGATGCGGGACAGAGCGAGCAGTACTTC. Translating it yields CATSRDAGQSEQYF.

CDR3 protein: CASSSTWNRDNSPLHF. In DNA, the CDR3 is TGTGCCAGCAGCTCGACGTGGAACAGAGATAATTCACCCCTCCACTTT. This sequence joins TRBV5-5 and TRBJ1-6; D remains unclear. Germline-derived CDR1 and CDR2 are SGHKS and YYEKEE (reference sequence). The CDR3 covers 16 residues. V lost 3 bases to trimming and J lost 5 bases, with 15 bases between them.

The chain joins TRBV5-1 to TRBJ1-1; 7 nucleotides line up with TRBD1. With 4 bases clipped from V and 0 bases from J, the junction kept 6 bases outside the gene matches. Germline loops: CDR1 SGHRS, CDR2 YFSETQ. The CDR3 runs to 15 residues. CDR3 sequence: CASSPGQLLNTEAFF. The CDR3 bases are TGCGCCAGCAGCCCGGGACAGCTTCTGAACACTGAAGCTTTCTTT.

CDR3 residues: CASSLLGARGYTF. The DNA of the CDR3 is TGTGCCAGCAGCTTGCTTGGGGCTCGGGGCTACACCTTC. V usage is TRBV5-4 and J usage is TRBJ1-2, with a weak D call TRBD1 (5 bases). The CDR3 consists of 13 residues. The germline V and J ends were trimmed by 1 base and 8 bases, with 12 bases remaining between them. The germline gives CDR1 SGHNT, CDR2 YYREEE (reference sequence).

The V gene is TRBV10-3, the J gene TRBJ2-7; a weak D match, TRBD2 (6 bases). Germline lookup yields CDR1 ENHRY and CDR2 SYGVKD. The CDR3 is made up of 16 amino acids. With 3 bases removed from V and 6 bases from J, the gap between germline ends came to 21 bases. CDR3 nucleotides: TGTGCCATCAGTGATTGGGGGGAAGGACCCCTGGGCGAGCAGTACTTC. This sequence encodes CAISDWGEGPLGEQYF.

This chain links TRBV28 with TRBJ2-4; TRBD1 matches at 9 bases. The V gene's germline CDR1 is MDHEN and CDR2 SYDVKM. V gave up 4 bases and J gave up 5 bases; unmatched junction bases: 6. The CDR3 has 15 residues. In DNA form, the CDR3 reads TGTGCCAGCAGTTCCTCCGGGACAGGGCAAAACATTCAGTACTTC. Its translation is CASSSSGTGQNIQYF.